The clone carrying this TCR beta chain was detected a few times. The target antigen is unknown. Amplification targeted TCR beta CDR3 regions from RNA transcripts. During a first-round RT-PCR of the TCR CDR3, the HTBI primer set was used. TCRdb re-called the multiplex PCR reads with MiXCR, one entry per CDR3 protein. The repertoire includes under 700,000 distinct CDR3 sequences, over 15% of them detected once, and 15% to 20% sits in the top ten. This entry comes from a study of T cells in Graves' hyperthyroidism and ophthalmopathy. General observations from the study: Researchers report that a 13 V-J model separated ophthalmopathy from stable hyperthyroidism.

The hyperthyroidism patients had all been newly diagnosed, and their disease duration was under 2 months. Their ages ranged from 18 to 65 years. Patients with uncontrolled infections, other autoimmune diseases, pregnancy or lactation were excluded. Orbital computed tomography, thyroid ultrasound, serum thyroxine and TRAb, and clinical symptoms together informed the diagnoses. Trimming cost V 0 bases and J 7 bases, with 10 bases left between them. The CDR3 loop spans 14 amino acids. The sample comprised blood. The chain employs TRBV12-3 or TRBV12-4 and TRBJ2-1; a possible D gene is TRBD2 (7 bases). The sequence was collected from a woman under 30 with Graves' hyperthyroidism. The CDR3 loop reads CASSLAGGQNEQFF. In nucleotides, the CDR3 is TGTGCCAGCAGTTTAGCGGGGGGGCAAAATGAGCAGTTCTTC.